A single sample gave rise to the 3 T cell receptor beta chains below, sequenced in a study of cytomegalovirus exposure and HLA in healthy donors. Both 60 Vbeta primers and 13 Jbeta primers went into the PCR. Method: immunoSEQ multiplex PCR; TCRdb's copy keeps in-frame clones and lacks some. In the table there are about 160,000 clones, about 81% of which are singletons. The source material was PBMCs. The receptors were sampled from a girl under 18 in good health and CMV-seropositive.

This chain uses TRBV27 with TRBJ2-2, with TRBD1 as a possible D gene (5 bases). This CDR3 contains 15 residues. From germline, CDR1 is MNHEY and CDR2 SMNVEV (reference sequence). Trimming took 3 bases from V and 6 from J, leaving 14 bases between them. The CDR3 here is CASSLGRHPPGELFF. CDR3 DNA: TGTGCCAGCAGTTTGGGGCGTCACCCCCCCGGGGAGCTGTTTTTT.

J is TRBJ2-1 and V is TRBV5-8; 14 positions match TRBD2. This CDR3 is 19 amino acids long. The V and J ends lost 2 bases and 3 bases, in that order; junction bases with no gene match: 10. CDR1 is SGHTS, CDR2 YDEGEE, per germline. In DNA, the CDR3 is TGTGCCAGCAGCTTCTCCGGGACTAGCGGGAGTAGAGTCTACAATGAGCAGTTCTTC. Its protein product is CASSFSGTSGSRVYNEQFF.

The chain employs TRBV5-1 and TRBJ1-4, with D unresolved. Germline loops: CDR1 SGHRS, CDR2 YFSETQ. The V gene lost 3 bases and the J gene lost 5 bases, with 11 bases spanning the gap. The CDR3 spans 14 residues. CDR3 DNA sequence: TGCGCCAGCAGCTCAACTGACGGGAATGAAAAACTGTTTTTT. It yields the protein CASSSTDGNEKLFF.